The clone carrying this T cell receptor (beta chain) was observed a few times. The length of the CDR3 is 15 residues. The germline gives CDR1 MDHEN, CDR2 SYDVKM. J lost 8 bases, V lost 0 bases, and 5 bases had no gene match. The sample is drawn from a study of beta chain features in type 1 diabetes. Expressed TCRB transcripts were sequenced, since all the RNA that had been isolated was reverse transcribed. The protocol was immunoSEQ multiplex PCR, while the TCRdb copy is restricted to in-frame clones and leaves out a portion. The sample contains 200,000 to 250,000 clones, roughly a tenth of which appear only once.

The chain recombines TRBV28 with TRBJ2-1; TRBD1 aligns across 9 bases. The sequence came from a man aged 18-30 years in good health. What was sequenced was central memory CD4+ T cells from blood. CDR3 in DNA: TGTGCCAGCAGTTTATGGGAACAGGGGGCCGATGAGCAGTTCTTC. This encodes CASSLWEQGADEQFF. The variable domain in full, with the rest retrieved from reference TRBV28 and TRBJ2-1, is DVKVTQSSRYLVKRTGEKVFLECVQDMDHENMFWYRQDPGLGLRLIYFSYDVKMKEKGDIPEGYSVSREKKERFSLILESASTNQTSMYLCASSLWEQGADEQFFGPGTRLTVL.